These 3 T cell receptor beta chains originate from one sample sequenced in a study of T cell repertoires in cytomegalovirus infection. TCRdb ran MiXCR on the reads and lists one entry per CDR3 protein. The table lists roughly 500,000 distinct CDR3 sequences, about 17% of them singletons. The sample comprised CD8+ T cells from PBMCs. Receptor source: a human donor in good health (CMV status not recorded). Some clones in this sample may be carry-over from other donors' samples.

This clonotype was recorded many times. V usage is TRBV7-9 and J usage is TRBJ2-7, with D maybe TRBD2 (6 bases). Germline V CDR1 and CDR2: SEHNR, FQNEAQ (reference sequence). The germline V and J ends were trimmed by 1 base and 2 bases, with 6 bases remaining between them. CDR3 length equals 13 residues. CDR3 loop: CASSLGEAYEQYF. CDR3 bases: TGTGCCAGCAGCTTAGGGGAGGCCTACGAGCAGTACTTC.

Comments on this clonotype: A much larger clone lies one base from this, so it may be a read error. The rearrangement joins TRBV7-9 to TRBJ2-5; D is uncertain. The CDR3 has 14 residues. Germline values: CDR1 SEHNR, CDR2 FQNEAQ (reference sequence). CDR3 bases: TGTGTCAGCAGCTTAGGGCAGGCTGGAGAGACCCAGTACTTC. It translates to CVSSLGQAGETQYF. The entire variable domain, with the rest obtained from reference TRBV7-9 and TRBJ2-5, is as follows: DTGVSQNPRHKITKRGQNVTFRCDPISEHNRLYWYRQTLGQGPEFLTYFQNEAQLEKSRLLSDRFSAERPKGSFSTLEIQRTEQGDSAMYLCVSSLGQAGETQYFGPGTRLLVL.

This clonotype was recorded many times. The chain recombines TRBV29-1 with TRBJ1-2; possible D gene TRBD1, 5 bases. The CDR3 length is 15 residues. V shed 7 bases and J shed 4 bases, with 22 bases lying between them. The germline gives CDR1 SQVTM, CDR2 ANQGSEA. The CDR3 reads CSGGQPLGVFYGYTF. In nucleotides, the CDR3 is TGCAGCGGCGGACAACCCTTGGGGGTTTTCTATGGCTACACCTTC.